This record looks at one TCR beta chain sequence and its context. Measured with immunoSEQ multiplex PCR; TCRdb has only the in-frame clones, and not every one. The sample has around 30,000 clones; around 77% are singletons. The source of the sample is a study of blood T cell repertoires in COVID-19. Study details: There were acute and convalescent COVID-19 samples, and they came from the United States, Italy and Spain.

Germline CDR1 and CDR2: KGHDR and SFDVKD. The CDR3 extends over 15 amino acids. V lost 4 bases and J lost 9; bases outside the gene matches: 6. The sequencing sample was made of peripheral blood. The clonotype originates from a human donor in a cohort sampled during active COVID-19. The rearrangement links TRBV24-1 to TRBJ2-1; 12 bases agree with TRBD1. Here the CDR3 reads CATSDPGQGAGEQFF. The DNA of the CDR3 is TGTGCCACCAGTGACCCGGGACAGGGGGCTGGTGAGCAGTTCTTC.